These 11 T cell receptor beta chains originate from one sample sequenced in a study of sequential checkpoint blockade in melanoma. Clones were read by immunoSEQ multiplex PCR, and TCRdb kept only the in-frame ones, dropping some. This table has about 11,000 clones, just under 80% appearing once. The treatment: randomized to nivolumab then ipilimumab (arm A) or the reverse (arm B). The material sequenced was CD8+ T cells sorted from blood (inferred from file names), taken from a patient given nivolumab and ipilimumab in sequence. These TCRs come from a human donor with melanoma.

This clone was recorded a few times. The chain employs TRBV6-5 and TRBJ2-1; 14 nucleotides match TRBD2. V lost 0 bases and J lost 10; bases outside the gene matches: 5. Germline V gives CDR1 MNHEY, CDR2 SVGAGI. This CDR3 spans 16 amino acids. This CDR3 reads CASSYSGLAGAQEQFF. In DNA, the CDR3 is TGTGCCAGCAGTTACTCGGGACTAGCGGGGGCCCAGGAGCAGTTCTTC.

The chain recombines TRBV27 with TRBJ1-1, with D perhaps TRBD1 (5 bases). CDR3 length: 15 amino acids. Germline-derived CDR1 and CDR2 are MNHEY and SMNVEV (reference sequence). V lost 2 bases and J lost 4, with 14 bases in between. Here the CDR3 reads CASSLRRGMITEAFF. CDR3 in DNA: TGTGCCAGCAGTTTAAGACGGGGGATGATCACTGAAGCTTTCTTT.

The V gene is TRBV9, the J gene TRBJ2-3, with 7 bases that match TRBD2. This CDR3 contains 15 residues. Germline CDR1 and CDR2: SGDLS and YYNGEE. J gave up 3 bases and V 0 bases, and 4 bases lay outside the gene matches. The CDR3 here is CASSVGDYSTDTQYF. DNA of the CDR3: TGTGCCAGCAGCGTAGGGGACTATAGTACAGATACGCAGTATTTT.

V gene TRBV2 combines with J gene TRBJ2-7, with a weak D call TRBD1 (6 bases). V was clipped by 1 base and J by 9 bases, with 10 bases between them. CDR1 is SNHLY, CDR2 FYNNEI, per germline. This CDR3 contains 12 residues. The CDR3 is CASSEVQGRQYF. The CDR3 bases are TGTGCCAGCAGTGAAGTACAGGGAAGGCAGTACTTC.

J is TRBJ2-7 and V is TRBV5-4, with TRBD1 identical over 11 bases. V gave up 0 bases and J gave up 5 bases; unmatched junction bases: 7. Germline assignment: CDR1 SGHNT and CDR2 YYREEE (reference sequence). The CDR3 is made up of 16 amino acids. The CDR3 sequence: CASSLAGTGGFHEQYF. CDR3 sequence (DNA): TGTGCCAGCAGCTTGGCCGGGACAGGGGGGTTCCACGAGCAGTACTTC.

The CDR3 nucleotides read TGCGCCAGCAGCCATGCCGCCGGGAACTCCTACGAGCAGTACTTC. Residues: CASSHAAGNSYEQYF. The chain carries TRBV4-1 and TRBJ2-7; D might be TRBD2 (5 bases). The CDR3 length is 15 residues. V was cut by 3 bases and J by 0 bases, with 12 bases left in between. The germline V gene has CDR1 MGHRA and CDR2 YSYEKL.

The V call is TRBV9, the J call TRBJ2-3, with 9 bases that match TRBD2. The trim removed 3 bases at V and 1 base at J, leaving 6 bases unmatched. The CDR3 contains 16 residues. Germline V lookup: CDR1 SGDLS, CDR2 YYNGEE. CDR3 residues: CASSGGGGGGTDTQYF. The CDR3 bases are TGTGCCAGCAGCGGAGGAGGCGGGGGGGGCACAGATACGCAGTATTTT.

V is TRBV28 and J is TRBJ2-7; the D gene is possibly TRBD2 (6 bases). The V end was cut by 2 bases, the J end by 0 bases, with 14 bases between. This CDR3 has 16 residues. CDR1 and CDR2 (germline): MDHEN, SYDVKM. CDR3 nucleotides: TGTGCCAGCAGTTTAAGGGCGGGGTCCCCCTCCTACGAGCAGTACTTC. This codes for CASSLRAGSPSYEQYF.

V gene TRBV9 combines with J gene TRBJ2-3, with 7 bases fitting TRBD2. From germline, CDR1 is SGDLS and CDR2 YYNGEE. V gave up 2 bases and J gave up 4 bases; unmatched junction bases: 16. The CDR3 consists of 18 residues. CDR3 DNA: TGTGCCAGCAGCGTCAACCGGGGTCGACTAGCCAGCCCAGATACGCAGTATTTT. It yields the protein CASSVNRGRLASPDTQYF.

The chain combines TRBV4-1 with TRBJ2-7; 10 bases line up with TRBD2. The CDR3 runs 15 residues. CDR1 is MGHRA, CDR2 YSYEKL, per germline. V lost 0 bases, J lost 6 bases, and 5 bases stayed unmatched. The CDR3 DNA is TGCGCCAGCAGCCAAGATGGCAGCGGGAGGGCCGAGCAGTACTTC. The encoded protein is CASSQDGSGRAEQYF.

The chain recombines TRBV9 with TRBJ2-5, with 9 positions matching TRBD2. CDR3 size: 15 residues. Germline CDR1 is SGDLS and CDR2 is YYNGEE. Trimming removed 2 bases from V and 6 bases from J; junction bases left unmatched: 8. The CDR3 protein is CASSVDSGSFQTQYF. CDR3 in DNA: TGTGCCAGCAGCGTGGATAGCGGGAGCTTCCAGACCCAGTACTTC.